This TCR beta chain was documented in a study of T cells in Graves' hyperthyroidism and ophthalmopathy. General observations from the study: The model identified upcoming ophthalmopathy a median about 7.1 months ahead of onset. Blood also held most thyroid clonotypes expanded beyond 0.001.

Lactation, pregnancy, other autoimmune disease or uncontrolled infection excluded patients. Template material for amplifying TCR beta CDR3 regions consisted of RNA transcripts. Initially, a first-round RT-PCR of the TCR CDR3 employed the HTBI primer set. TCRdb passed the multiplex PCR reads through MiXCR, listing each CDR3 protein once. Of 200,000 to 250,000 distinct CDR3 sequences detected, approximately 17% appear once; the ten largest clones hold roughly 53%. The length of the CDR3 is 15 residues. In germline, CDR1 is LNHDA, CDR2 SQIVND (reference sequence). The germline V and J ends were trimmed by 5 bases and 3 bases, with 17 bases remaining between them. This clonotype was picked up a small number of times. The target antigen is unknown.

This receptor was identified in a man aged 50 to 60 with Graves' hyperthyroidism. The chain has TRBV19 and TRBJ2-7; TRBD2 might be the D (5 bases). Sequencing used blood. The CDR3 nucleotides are TGTGCCAGTAGTCCCCGTTGGAGCGAGGGCTACGAGCAGTACTTC. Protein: CASSPRWSEGYEQYF.